One sample yielded the 9 T cell receptor beta chains listed below, sequenced in a study of T-cell memory formation after mild COVID-19. Each CDR3 protein gets one entry after TCRdb re-called the 5' RACE reads with MiXCR. The table has 150,000 to 200,000 distinct CDR3 sequences, 11% seen once. The specimen sequenced was PBMCs or a T cell subset sorted from them (not recorded which). These receptors originate from a man younger than 35 who had mild COVID-19 (a few samples of this study predate the infection). Cell type and time point are not known.

This clonotype was seen only a few times. The genes are TRBV9 and TRBJ2-3, with D uncertain. Germline lookup yields CDR1 SGDLS and CDR2 YYNGEE. The V end lost 0 bases, the J end lost 2 bases, and 7 bases lay between the germline ends. The CDR3 runs 14 residues. CDR3 DNA sequence: TGTGCCAGCAGCGTAGACGGCTACACAGATACGCAGTATTTT. It is translated as CASSVDGYTDTQYF. The full variable domain, in which reference TRBV9 and TRBJ2-3 provide the parts outside the CDR3, is DSGVTQTPKHLITATGQRVTLRCSPRSGDLSVYWYQQSLDQGLQFLIQYYNGEERAKGNILERFSAQQFPDLHSELNLSSLELGDSALYFCASSVDGYTDTQYFGPGTRLTVL.

This clonotype has just a few counts. This chain uses TRBV5-1 with TRBJ1-2; the D is unclear. Germline CDR1 reads SGHRS; CDR2 reads YFSETQ. The V end was cut by 0 bases, the J end by 4 bases, with 13 bases between. The CDR3 length is 15 residues. This CDR3 is CASSLEYAAGYGYTF. The CDR3 DNA sequence: TGCGCCAGCAGCTTGGAATATGCCGCGGGCTATGGCTACACCTTC.

This clonotype was counted only a few times. This chain uses TRBV20-1 with TRBJ1-2; D is uncertain. Germline lookup yields CDR1 DFQATT and CDR2 SNEGSKA (reference sequence). The CDR3 covers 15 residues. Between the trimmed V and J ends, which lost 0 bases and 3 bases, there was a span of 14 bases. The CDR3 region has the DNA TGCAGTGCTAGAGATCTGAGAGGAGCCGACTATGGCTACACCTTC. Amino acids: CSARDLRGADYGYTF.

This clonotype appeared a few times. The chain combines TRBV29-1 with TRBJ1-1, with TRBD1 as a possible D gene (5 bases). The CDR3 loop spans 14 amino acids. Trimming left V 7 bases short and J 3 bases short, with 18 bases between. Per germline, CDR1 SQVTM and CDR2 ANQGSEA. For the CDR3, the DNA is TGCAGCGGTCGCCGGGGCGATCAGGACACTGAAGCTTTCTTT. Its protein product is CSGRRGDQDTEAFF.

This clonotype was seen a few times. The CDR3 DNA follows: TGTGCTAGTGGCCGCCGGGACAGGTCTAATTCACCCCTCCACTTT. This codes for CASGRRDRSNSPLHF. J is TRBJ1-6 and V is TRBV12-5; 8 bases align to TRBD1. Germline lookup yields CDR1 LGHNT and CDR2 FRNRAP. V dropped 6 bases and J dropped 6; count of bases not matched to a gene: 7. This CDR3 has 15 residues.

This clonotype turned up a few times. J is TRBJ2-6 and V is TRBV5-1; tentatively, D is TRBD1 or TRBD2 (5 bases each). The CDR3 is 16 amino acids. CDR1 and CDR2 (germline): SGHRS, YFSETQ. Between the trimmed V and J ends, which lost 7 bases and 0 bases, there was a span of 14 bases. The CDR3 protein is CASGLGGFSGANVLTF. CDR3 in DNA: TGCGCCAGCGGACTTGGGGGATTCTCTGGGGCCAACGTCCTGACTTTC.

This clonotype was counted between two and nine times. The chain joins TRBV5-6 to TRBJ1-2; the D is unclear. Per the germline V gene, CDR1 is SGHDT and CDR2 is YYEEEE. Trimming pared 4 bases from V and 4 bases from J, leaving 14 bases between. This CDR3 has 14 residues. Written as DNA, the CDR3 is TGTGCCAGCAGCGCTGGGCGTCCGGGCTATGGCTACACCTTC. Translated: CASSAGRPGYGYTF.

V gene TRBV20-1 combines with J gene TRBJ1-1; D gene unclear. Germline CDR1 and CDR2: DFQATT and SNEGSKA (reference sequence). Trimming stripped 2 bases from V and 1 base from J, with 5 bases between. The CDR3 is made up of 12 amino acids. CDR3 residues: CSARMGNTEAFF. In DNA, the CDR3 is TGCAGTGCTAGAATGGGGAACACTGAAGCTTTCTTT.

In this sample, this clonotype turned up a few times. This CDR3 reads CASSPPPTFQETQYF. The CDR3 DNA reads as TGTGCCAGCAGTCCGCCCCCGACGTTCCAAGAGACCCAGTACTTC. This chain joins TRBV7-2 and TRBJ2-5; unclear D gene. The CDR3 is 15 residues long. V lost 6 bases, J lost 1 base, and 15 bases lay in between. The germline gives CDR1 SGHTA, CDR2 FQGNSA. The full variable domain, its missing parts supplied by reference TRBV7-2 and TRBJ2-5, is GAGVSQSPSNKVTEKGKDVELRCDPISGHTALYWYRQSLGQGLEFLIYFQGNSAPDKSGLPSDRFSAERTGGSVSTLTIQRTQQEDSAVYLCASSPPPTFQETQYFGPGTRLLVL.